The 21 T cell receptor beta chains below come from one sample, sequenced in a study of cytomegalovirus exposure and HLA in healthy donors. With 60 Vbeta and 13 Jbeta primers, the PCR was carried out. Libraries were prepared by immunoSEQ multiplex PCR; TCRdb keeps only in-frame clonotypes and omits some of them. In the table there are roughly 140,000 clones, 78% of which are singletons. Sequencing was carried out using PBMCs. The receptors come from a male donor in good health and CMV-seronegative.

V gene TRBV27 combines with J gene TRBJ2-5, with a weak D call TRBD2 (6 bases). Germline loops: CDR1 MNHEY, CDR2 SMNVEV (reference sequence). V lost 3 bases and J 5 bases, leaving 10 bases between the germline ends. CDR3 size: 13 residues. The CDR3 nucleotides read TGTGCCAGCAGTTTGGGGGGTTGGGAGACCCAGTACTTC. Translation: CASSLGGWETQYF.

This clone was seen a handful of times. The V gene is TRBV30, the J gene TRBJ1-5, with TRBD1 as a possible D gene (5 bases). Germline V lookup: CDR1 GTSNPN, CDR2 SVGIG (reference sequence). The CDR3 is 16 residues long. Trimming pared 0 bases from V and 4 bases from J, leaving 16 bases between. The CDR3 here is CAWSVPAGYSNQPQHF. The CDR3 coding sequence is TGTGCCTGGAGTGTACCGGCAGGGTATTCGAATCAGCCCCAGCATTTT.

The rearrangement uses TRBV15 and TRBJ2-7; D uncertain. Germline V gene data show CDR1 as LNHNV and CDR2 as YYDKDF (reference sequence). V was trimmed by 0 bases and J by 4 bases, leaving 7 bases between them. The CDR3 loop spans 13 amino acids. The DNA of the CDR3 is TGTGCCACCAGCAGAGATCGGTGGTACGAGCAGTACTTC. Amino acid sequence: CATSRDRWYEQYF. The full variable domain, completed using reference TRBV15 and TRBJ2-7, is DAMVIQNPRYQVTQFGKPVTLSCSQTLNHNVMYWYQQKSSQAPKLLFHYYDKDFNNEADTPDNFQSRRPNTSFCFLDIRSPGLGDTAMYLCATSRDRWYEQYFGPGTRLTVT.

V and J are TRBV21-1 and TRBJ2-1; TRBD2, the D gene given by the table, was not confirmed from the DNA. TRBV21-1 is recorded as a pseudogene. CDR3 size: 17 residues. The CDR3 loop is CALFKAGGDSTYNEQFF. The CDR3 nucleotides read TGTGCCTTATTCAAAGCGGGGGGGGATTCAACCTACAATGAGCAGTTCTTC.

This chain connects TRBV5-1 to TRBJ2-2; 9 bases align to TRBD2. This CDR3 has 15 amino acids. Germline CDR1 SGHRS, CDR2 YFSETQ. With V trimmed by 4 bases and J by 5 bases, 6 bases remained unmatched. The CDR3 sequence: CASSPGLAGTGELFF. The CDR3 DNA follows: TGCGCCAGCAGCCCGGGACTAGCAGGGACCGGGGAGCTGTTTTTT. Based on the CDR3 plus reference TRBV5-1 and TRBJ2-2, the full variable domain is KAGVTQTPRYLIKTRGQQVTLSCSPISGHRSVSWYQQTPGQGLQFLFEYFSETQRNKGNFPGRFSGRQFSNSRSEMNVSTLELGDSALYLCASSPGLAGTGELFFGEGSRLTVL.

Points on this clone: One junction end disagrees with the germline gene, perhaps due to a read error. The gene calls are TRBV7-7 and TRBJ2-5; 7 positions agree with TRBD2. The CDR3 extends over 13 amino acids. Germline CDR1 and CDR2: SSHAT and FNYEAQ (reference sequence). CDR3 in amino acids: CASSRGGQETQYF. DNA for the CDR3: TGTGCTAGCAGCCGCGGGGGCCAAGAGACCCAGTACTTC.

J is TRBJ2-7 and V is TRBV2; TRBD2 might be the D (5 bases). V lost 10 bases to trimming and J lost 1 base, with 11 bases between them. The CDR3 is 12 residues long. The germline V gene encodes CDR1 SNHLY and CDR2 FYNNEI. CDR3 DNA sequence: TGTGCCACTCGCCGGGAATCCTACGAGCAGTACTTC. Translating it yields CATRRESYEQYF.

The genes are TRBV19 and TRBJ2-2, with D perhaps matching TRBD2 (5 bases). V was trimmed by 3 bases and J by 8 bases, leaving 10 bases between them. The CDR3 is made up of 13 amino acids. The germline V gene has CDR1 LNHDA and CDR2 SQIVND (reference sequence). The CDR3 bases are TGTGCCAGTAGTATCCCCGGGGTGGGGGAGCTGTTTTTT. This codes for CASSIPGVGELFF.

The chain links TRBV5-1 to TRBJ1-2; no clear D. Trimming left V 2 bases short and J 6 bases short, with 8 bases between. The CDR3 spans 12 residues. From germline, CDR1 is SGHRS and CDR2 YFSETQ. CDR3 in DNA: TGCGCCAGCAGCTTACAGTCCGATGGCTACACCTTC. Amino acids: CASSLQSDGYTF.

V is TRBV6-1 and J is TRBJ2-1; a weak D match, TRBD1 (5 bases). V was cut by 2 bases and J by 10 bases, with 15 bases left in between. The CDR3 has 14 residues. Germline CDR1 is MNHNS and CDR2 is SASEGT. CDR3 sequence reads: CASSECFGACEQFF. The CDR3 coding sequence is TGTGCCAGCAGTGAATGTTTTGGGGCCTGCGAGCAGTTCTTC.

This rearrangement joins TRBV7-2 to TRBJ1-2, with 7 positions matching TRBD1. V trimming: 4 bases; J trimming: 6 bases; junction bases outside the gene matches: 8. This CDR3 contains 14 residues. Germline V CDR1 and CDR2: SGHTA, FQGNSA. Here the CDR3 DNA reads TGTGCCAGCAGCTCGAGACGACAGGGCCATGGCTACACCTTC. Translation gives CASSSRRQGHGYTF. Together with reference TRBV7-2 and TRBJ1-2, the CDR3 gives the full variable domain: GAGVSQSPSNKVTEKGKDVELRCDPISGHTALYWYRQSLGQGLEFLIYFQGNSAPDKSGLPSDRFSAERTGGSVSTLTIQRTQQEDSAVYLCASSSRRQGHGYTFGSGTRLTVV.

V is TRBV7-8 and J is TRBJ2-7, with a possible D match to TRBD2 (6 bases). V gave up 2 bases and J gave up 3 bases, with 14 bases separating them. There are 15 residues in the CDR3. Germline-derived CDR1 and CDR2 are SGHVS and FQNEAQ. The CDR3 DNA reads TGTGCCAGCAGCTTACTAGCGCGAAAAAACTACGAGCAGTACTTC. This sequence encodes CASSLLARKNYEQYF.

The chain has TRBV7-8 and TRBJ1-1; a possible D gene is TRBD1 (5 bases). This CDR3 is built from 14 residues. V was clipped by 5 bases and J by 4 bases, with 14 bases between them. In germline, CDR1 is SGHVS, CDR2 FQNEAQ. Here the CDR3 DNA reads TGTGCCAGCAGCCGGTCCGGGGGTAGCACTGAAGCTTTCTTT. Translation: CASSRSGGSTEAFF.

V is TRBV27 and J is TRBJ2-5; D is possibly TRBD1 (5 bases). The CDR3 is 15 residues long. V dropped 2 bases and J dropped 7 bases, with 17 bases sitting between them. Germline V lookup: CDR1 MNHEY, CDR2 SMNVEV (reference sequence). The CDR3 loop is CASSLEAGNRGTQYF. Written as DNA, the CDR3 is TGTGCCAGCAGTTTAGAGGCAGGGAACCGAGGGACCCAGTACTTC.

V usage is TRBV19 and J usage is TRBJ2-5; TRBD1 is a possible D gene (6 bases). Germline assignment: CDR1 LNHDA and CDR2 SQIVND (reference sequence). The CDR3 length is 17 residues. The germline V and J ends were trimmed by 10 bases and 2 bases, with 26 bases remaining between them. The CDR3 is CATQGGRGWGVQETQYF. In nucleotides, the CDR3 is TGTGCCACTCAAGGTGGCAGGGGATGGGGAGTGCAAGAGACCCAGTACTTC.

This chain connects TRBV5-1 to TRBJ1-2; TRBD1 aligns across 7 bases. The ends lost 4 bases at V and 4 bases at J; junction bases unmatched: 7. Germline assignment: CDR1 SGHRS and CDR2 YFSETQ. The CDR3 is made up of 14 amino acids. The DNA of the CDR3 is TGCGCCAGCAGCCACCCGACAGGGATCTATGGCTACACCTTC. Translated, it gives CASSHPTGIYGYTF.

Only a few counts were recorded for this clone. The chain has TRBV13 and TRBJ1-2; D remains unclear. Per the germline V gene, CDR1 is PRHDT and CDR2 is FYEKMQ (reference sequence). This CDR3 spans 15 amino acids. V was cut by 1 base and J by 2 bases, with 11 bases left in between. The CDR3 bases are TGTGCCAGCAGCTTAGTCGGGAAGAGGAACTATGGCTACACCTTC. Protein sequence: CASSLVGKRNYGYTF.

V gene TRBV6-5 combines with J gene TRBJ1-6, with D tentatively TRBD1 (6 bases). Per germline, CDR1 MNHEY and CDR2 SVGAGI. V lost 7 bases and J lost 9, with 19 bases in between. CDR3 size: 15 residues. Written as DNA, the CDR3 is TGTGCCAGCACATGGAGGGGGGCGGGGGGTTCACCCCTCCACTTT. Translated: CASTWRGAGGSPLHF.

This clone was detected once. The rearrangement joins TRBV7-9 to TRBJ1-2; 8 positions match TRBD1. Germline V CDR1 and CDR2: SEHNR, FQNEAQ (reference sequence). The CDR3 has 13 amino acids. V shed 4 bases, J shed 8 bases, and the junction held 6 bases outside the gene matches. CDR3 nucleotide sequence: TGTGCCAGCAGCTCGAGGACAGGGAAGGGCTACACCTTC. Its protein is CASSSRTGKGYTF.

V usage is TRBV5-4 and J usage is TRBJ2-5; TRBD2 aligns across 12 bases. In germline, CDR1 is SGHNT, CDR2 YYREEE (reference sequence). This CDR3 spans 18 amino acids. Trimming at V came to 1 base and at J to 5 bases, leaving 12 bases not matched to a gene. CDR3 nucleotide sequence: TGTGCCAGCAGCTTGACGGTTTCTAGCGGGGGGGCCAGGGAGACCCAGTACTTC. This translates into CASSLTVSSGGARETQYF.

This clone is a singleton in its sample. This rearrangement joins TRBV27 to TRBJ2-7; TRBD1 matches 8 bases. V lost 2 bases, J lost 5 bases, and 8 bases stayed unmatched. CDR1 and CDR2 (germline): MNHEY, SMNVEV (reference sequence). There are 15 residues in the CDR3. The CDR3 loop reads CASSLTGRGRHEQYF. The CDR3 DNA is TGTGCCAGCAGTTTAACCGGCAGGGGGCGGCACGAGCAGTACTTC.